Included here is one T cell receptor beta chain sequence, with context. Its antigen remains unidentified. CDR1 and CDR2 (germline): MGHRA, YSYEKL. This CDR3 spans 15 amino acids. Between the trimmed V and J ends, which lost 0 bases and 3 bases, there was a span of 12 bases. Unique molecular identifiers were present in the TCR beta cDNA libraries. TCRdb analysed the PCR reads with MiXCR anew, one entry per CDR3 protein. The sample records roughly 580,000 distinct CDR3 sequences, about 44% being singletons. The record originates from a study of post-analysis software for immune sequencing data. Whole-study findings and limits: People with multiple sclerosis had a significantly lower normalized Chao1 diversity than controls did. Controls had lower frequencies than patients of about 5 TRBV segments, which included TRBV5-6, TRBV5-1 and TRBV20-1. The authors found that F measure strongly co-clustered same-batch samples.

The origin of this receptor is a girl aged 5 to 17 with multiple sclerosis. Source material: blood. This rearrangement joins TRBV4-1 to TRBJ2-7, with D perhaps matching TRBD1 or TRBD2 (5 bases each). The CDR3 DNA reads TGCGCCAGCAGCCAAGATGTGTTTGGGGGCTACGAGCAGTACTTC. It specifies CASSQDVFGGYEQYF.